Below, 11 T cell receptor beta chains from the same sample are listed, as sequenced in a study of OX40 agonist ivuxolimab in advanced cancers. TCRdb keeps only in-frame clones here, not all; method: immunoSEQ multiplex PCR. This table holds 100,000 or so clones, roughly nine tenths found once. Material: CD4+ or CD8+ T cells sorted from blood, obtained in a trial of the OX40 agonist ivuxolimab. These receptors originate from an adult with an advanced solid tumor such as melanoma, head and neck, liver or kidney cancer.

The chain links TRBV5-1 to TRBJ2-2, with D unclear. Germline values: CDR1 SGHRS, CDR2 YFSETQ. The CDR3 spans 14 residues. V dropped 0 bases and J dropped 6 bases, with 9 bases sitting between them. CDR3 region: CASSLAALPGELFF. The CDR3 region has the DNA TGCGCCAGCAGCTTGGCAGCCCTCCCCGGGGAGCTGTTTTTT.

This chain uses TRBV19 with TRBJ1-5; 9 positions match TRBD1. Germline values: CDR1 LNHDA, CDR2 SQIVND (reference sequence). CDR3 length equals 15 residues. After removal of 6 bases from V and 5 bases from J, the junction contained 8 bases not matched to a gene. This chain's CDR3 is CASSRTGALDQPQHF. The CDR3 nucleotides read TGTGCCAGTAGCAGGACAGGGGCCCTCGATCAGCCCCAGCATTTT. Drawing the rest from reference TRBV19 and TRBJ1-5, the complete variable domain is DGGITQSPKYLFRKEGQNVTLSCEQNLNHDAMYWYRQDPGQGLRLIYYSQIVNDFQKGDIAEGYSVSREKKESFPLTVTSAQKNPTAFYLCASSRTGALDQPQHFGDGTRLSIL.

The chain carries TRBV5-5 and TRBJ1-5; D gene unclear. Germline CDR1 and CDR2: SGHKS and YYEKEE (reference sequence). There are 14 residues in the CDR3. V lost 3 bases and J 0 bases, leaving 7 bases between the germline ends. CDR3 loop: CASSYTDSNQPQHF. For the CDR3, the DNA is TGTGCCAGCAGCTATACAGATAGCAATCAGCCCCAGCATTTT.

Written as DNA, the CDR3 is TGTGCCAGCAGTGATCGTGACAGCTCCTACAATGAGCAGTTCTTC. Translating gives CASSDRDSSYNEQFF. The chain uses TRBV6-1 and TRBJ2-1; a weak D match, TRBD1 (5 bases). Trimming removed 3 bases from V and 0 bases from J, with 9 bases in between. Germline V gene sequence: CDR1 MNHNS, CDR2 SASEGT. The CDR3 has 15 residues.

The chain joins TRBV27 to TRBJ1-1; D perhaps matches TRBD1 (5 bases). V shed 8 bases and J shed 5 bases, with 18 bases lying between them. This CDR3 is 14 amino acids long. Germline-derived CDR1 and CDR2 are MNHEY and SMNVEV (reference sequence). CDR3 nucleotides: TGTGCCAGCCAGAGGGGACTTTGGGATACTGAAGCTTTCTTT. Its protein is CASQRGLWDTEAFF.

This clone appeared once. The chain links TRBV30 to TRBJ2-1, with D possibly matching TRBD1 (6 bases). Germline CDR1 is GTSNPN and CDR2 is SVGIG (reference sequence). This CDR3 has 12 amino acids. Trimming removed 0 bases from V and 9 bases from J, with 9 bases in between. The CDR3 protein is CAWSVPGVEQFF. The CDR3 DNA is TGTGCCTGGAGTGTCCCAGGGGTTGAGCAGTTCTTC.

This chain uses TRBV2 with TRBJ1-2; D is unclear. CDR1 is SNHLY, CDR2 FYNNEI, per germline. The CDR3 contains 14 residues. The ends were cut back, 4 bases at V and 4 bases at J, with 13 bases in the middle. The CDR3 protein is CASSVGAGGYGYTF. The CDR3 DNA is TGTGCCAGCAGTGTTGGAGCCGGAGGCTATGGCTACACCTTC.

The CDR3 DNA is TGTGCCAGTAGTCCGCAGGGGGCGAGTACAGAAAAACTGTTTTTT. Amino acid sequence: CASSPQGASTEKLFF. This chain uses TRBV19 with TRBJ1-4; 8 bases fit TRBD1. With V trimmed by 5 bases and J by 8 bases, 10 bases remained unmatched. CDR1 is LNHDA, CDR2 SQIVND, per germline (reference sequence). This CDR3 region has 15 residues.

The CDR3 here is CASSSRQGDINYGYTF. CDR3 bases: TGTGCCAGCAGCTCCCGACAGGGGGATATTAACTATGGCTACACCTTC. J is TRBJ1-2 and V is TRBV7-8; 9 bases match TRBD1. J gave up 1 base and V 4 bases, and 7 bases lay outside the gene matches. There are 16 residues in the CDR3. Germline V CDR1 and CDR2: SGHVS, FQNEAQ.

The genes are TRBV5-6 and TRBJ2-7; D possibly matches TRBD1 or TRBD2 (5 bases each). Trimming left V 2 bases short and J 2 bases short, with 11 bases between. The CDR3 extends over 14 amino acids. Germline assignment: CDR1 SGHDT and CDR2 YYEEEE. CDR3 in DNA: TGTGCCAGCAGCTTCGCAGGGACCCCCTACGAGCAGTACTTC. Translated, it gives CASSFAGTPYEQYF.

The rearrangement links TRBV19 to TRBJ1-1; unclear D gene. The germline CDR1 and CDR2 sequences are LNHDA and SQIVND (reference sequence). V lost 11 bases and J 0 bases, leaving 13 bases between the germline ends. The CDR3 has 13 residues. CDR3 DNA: TGTGCCTGCGCAGACGGAATGAACACTGAAGCTTTCTTT. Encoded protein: CACADGMNTEAFF.